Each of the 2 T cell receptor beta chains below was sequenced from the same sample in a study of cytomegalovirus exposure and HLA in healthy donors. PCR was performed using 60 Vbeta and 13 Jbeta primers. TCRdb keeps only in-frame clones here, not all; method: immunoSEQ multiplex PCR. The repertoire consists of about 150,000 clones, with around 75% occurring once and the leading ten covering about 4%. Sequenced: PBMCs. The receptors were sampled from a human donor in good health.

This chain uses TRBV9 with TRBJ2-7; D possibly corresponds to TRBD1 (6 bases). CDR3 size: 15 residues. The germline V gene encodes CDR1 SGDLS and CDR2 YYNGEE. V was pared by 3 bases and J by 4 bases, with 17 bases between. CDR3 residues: CASSGQADRNYEQYF. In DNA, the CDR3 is TGTGCCAGCAGCGGTCAGGCAGACAGGAATTACGAGCAGTACTTC.

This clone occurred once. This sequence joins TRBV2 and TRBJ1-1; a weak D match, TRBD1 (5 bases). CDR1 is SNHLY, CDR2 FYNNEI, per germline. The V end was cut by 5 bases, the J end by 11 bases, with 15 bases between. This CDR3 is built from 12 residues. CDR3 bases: TGTGCCAGCAGTCCCGGGGCCGGGGGGGCTTTCTTT. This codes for CASSPGAGGAFF.